Shown below are 22 T cell receptor beta chains from a single sample sequenced in a study of Ad26.COV2.S vaccination and SARS-CoV-2 variants. Indicated treatment: some 19 received Ad26.COV2.S at low or high dose, single or two shots; 5 received placebo; per-sample allocation not given. Sampling happened 63 days after the first vaccine or placebo injection. The protocol was immunoSEQ multiplex PCR, while the TCRdb copy is restricted to in-frame clones and leaves out a portion. Of around 320,000 clones detected, about nine tenths appear once; the ten largest clones hold around 3.5%. Sequencing was performed on peripheral blood, taken in a trial of Ad26.COV2.S vaccine versus placebo. The receptors stem from a person between 18 and 65 years old who received the Ad26.COV2.S COVID-19 vaccine or a placebo.

The CDR3, as DNA: TGTGCCAGCAGTTGGAAGACTAGCGGGCCTCGGGAGACCCAGTACTTC. It encodes CASSWKTSGPRETQYF. The J gene is TRBJ2-5, the V gene TRBV27, with 10 bases that match TRBD2. Per the germline V gene, CDR1 is MNHEY and CDR2 is SMNVEV (reference sequence). The length of the CDR3 is 16 residues. The J segment lost 5 bases and the V segment lost 4 bases, leaving 10 bases of the junction unmatched.

The CDR3 sequence: CASSLPQRGEQFF. In DNA form, the CDR3 reads TGTGCCAGCAGCTTACCGCAAAGGGGAGAGCAGTTCTTC. The chain couples TRBV7-8 to TRBJ2-1, with D possibly TRBD1 on 5 matching bases. This CDR3 region has 13 residues. Germline loops: CDR1 SGHVS, CDR2 FQNEAQ. Trimming pared 2 bases from V and 10 bases from J, leaving 12 bases between.

This clone has a single count. The rearrangement links TRBV6-5 to TRBJ1-2, with a possible D match to TRBD1 (6 bases). This CDR3 spans 11 amino acids. V was cut by 7 bases and J by 7 bases, with 10 bases left in between. The germline V gene encodes CDR1 MNHEY and CDR2 SVGAGI. The CDR3 region has the DNA TGTGCCAGCATCGGGGGCGGTGGCTACACCTTC. This sequence encodes CASIGGGGYTF.

This clone has a handful of counts. This sequence joins TRBV2 and TRBJ2-7; D possibly corresponds to TRBD1 (6 bases). The CDR3 is made up of 13 amino acids. Germline V gene sequence: CDR1 SNHLY, CDR2 FYNNEI. V was pared by 6 bases and J by 2 bases, with 11 bases between. This CDR3 reads CASRSGTPYEQYF. CDR3 bases: TGTGCCAGCAGATCCGGGACACCCTACGAGCAGTACTTC.

The gene calls are TRBV11-2 and TRBJ2-1; possibly TRBD2 for D (6 bases). V gave up 5 bases and J gave up 7 bases, with 18 bases separating them. Germline values: CDR1 SGHAT, CDR2 FQNNGV. The length of the CDR3 is 15 residues. Here the CDR3 DNA reads TGTGCCAGCAGCATCCGGGGGTTTGTGGTAAATGAGCAGTTCTTC. Translation gives CASSIRGFVVNEQFF.

V usage is TRBV19 and J usage is TRBJ1-5, with a tentative D call TRBD1 (6 bases). The CDR3 consists of 15 residues. CDR1 is LNHDA and CDR2 is SQIVND in the germline V gene (reference sequence). Trimming removed 3 bases from V and 7 bases from J, with 16 bases in between. The CDR3: CASSIEGGGRQPQHF. CDR3 coding DNA: TGTGCCAGTAGTATCGAGGGTGGGGGGCGGCAGCCCCAGCATTTT.

This clone is a singleton in its sample. This chain connects TRBV7-2 to TRBJ2-2; 7 positions match TRBD1. V dropped 2 bases and J dropped 4; count of bases not matched to a gene: 7. Germline CDR1 SGHTA, CDR2 FQGNSA. CDR3 length equals 16 residues. CDR3 sequence (DNA): TGTGCCAGCAGCTTACCGCAGGGGGACCCCACCGGGGAGCTGTTTTTT. It translates to CASSLPQGDPTGELFF.

V gene TRBV5-4 combines with J gene TRBJ1-3; D not certain. With 4 bases removed from V and 4 bases from J, the gap between germline ends came to 9 bases. The CDR3 spans 13 residues. Germline V lookup: CDR1 SGHNT, CDR2 YYREEE (reference sequence). CDR3 in DNA: TGTGCCAGCAGCCCGCGGGGAGGAAACACCATATATTTT. Its translation: CASSPRGGNTIYF.

The chain is built from TRBV3-1 (or the pseudogene TRBV3-2) and TRBJ2-7, with unresolved D. V was clipped by 0 bases and J by 3 bases, with 12 bases between them. Germline assignment: CDR1 LGHDT and CDR2 YNNKEL (reference sequence). The CDR3 loop spans 15 amino acids. The CDR3 sequence is CASSQEVRPSYEQYF. The CDR3, as DNA: TGTGCCAGCAGCCAAGAGGTCAGACCGAGCTACGAGCAGTACTTC.

This clone was counted a few times. CDR3 bases: TGTGCCAGCAGATCCCGACAGGACGATAGCACCGGGGAGCTGTTTTTT. As protein: CASRSRQDDSTGELFF. The chain carries TRBV27 and TRBJ2-2, with D perhaps matching TRBD1 (6 bases). Between the trimmed V and J ends, which lost 6 bases and 4 bases, there was a span of 18 bases. This CDR3 is built from 16 residues. Germline values: CDR1 MNHEY, CDR2 SMNVEV (reference sequence).

V usage is TRBV4-1 and J usage is TRBJ1-1; maybe TRBD1 (6 bases). This CDR3 region has 17 residues. Germline values: CDR1 MGHRA, CDR2 YSYEKL. V dropped 2 bases and J dropped 0 bases, with 16 bases sitting between them. CDR3 loop: CASSQTTGSYVNTEAFF. The CDR3 region has the DNA TGCGCCAGCAGCCAAACTACAGGGTCTTACGTGAACACTGAAGCTTTCTTT.

V is TRBV10-3 and J is TRBJ2-2; the D is unclear. The V gene's germline CDR1 is ENHRY and CDR2 SYGVKD. V lost 4 bases and J 7 bases, leaving 4 bases between the germline ends. The CDR3 extends over 11 amino acids. DNA of the CDR3: TGTGCCATCAGTGGGAGCGGGGAGCTGTTTTTT. Translation gives CAISGSGELFF.

This chain uses TRBV19 with TRBJ1-4; a possible D gene is TRBD1 (5 bases). V was trimmed by 4 bases and J by 4 bases, leaving 7 bases between them. Germline CDR1 LNHDA, CDR2 SQIVND (reference sequence). The CDR3 consists of 13 residues. The CDR3 coding sequence is TGTGCCAGTAGTAGGACAATTAATGAAAAACTGTTTTTT. Amino acids: CASSRTINEKLFF.

V gene TRBV16 combines with J gene TRBJ1-1; D is undetermined. The CDR3 has 12 amino acids. Germline lookup yields CDR1 KGHSY and CDR2 FQNENV. Trimming took 3 bases from V and 4 from J, leaving 6 bases between them. CDR3 sequence (DNA): TGTGCCAGCAGCCACGGGGTCACTGAAGCTTTCTTT. Translated: CASSHGVTEAFF. The complete variable domain, with remaining parts taken from reference TRBV16 and TRBJ1-1, reads GEEVAQTPKHLVRGEGQKAKLYCAPIKGHSYVFWYQQVLKNEFKFLISFQNENVFDETGMPKERFSAKCLPNSPCSLEIQATKLEDSAVYFCASSHGVTEAFFGQGTRLTVV.

V and J are TRBV24-1 and TRBJ2-1; no reliable D call. V lost 0 bases to trimming and J lost 7 bases, with 3 bases between them. This CDR3 is 12 amino acids long. Germline values: CDR1 KGHDR, CDR2 SFDVKD. CDR3 sequence: CATSDLSNEQFF. In DNA, the CDR3 is TGTGCCACCAGTGATTTGTCGAATGAGCAGTTCTTC.

The chain couples TRBV21-1 to TRBJ2-7; TRBD2 is the table's D call, not checked against the DNA. TRBV21-1 is recorded as a pseudogene. This CDR3 is built from 19 residues. Here the CDR3 DNA reads TGTGCCAGCAGCAAACCATGCATAGCGGGGGGGCCGGAGCTCAACGAGCAGTACTTC. Translating it yields CASSKPCIAGGPELNEQYF.

The chain combines TRBV7-3 with TRBJ2-6; D not certain. V lost 2 bases to trimming and J lost 0 bases, with 8 bases between them. The CDR3 loop spans 16 amino acids. Germline values: CDR1 SGHTA, CDR2 FQGTGA. The CDR3 bases are TGTGCCAGCAGCTTACCCATTGTCTCTGGGGCCAACGTCCTGACTTTC. This translates into CASSLPIVSGANVLTF.

The chain couples TRBV7-2 to TRBJ1-2; D might be TRBD1 (6 bases). The CDR3 spans 14 residues. Germline V gives CDR1 SGHTA, CDR2 FQGNSA. Trimming shortened V by 4 bases and J by 5 bases, and 14 bases separated the two germline ends. CDR3 sequence: CASSSRGGRYGYTF. The DNA of the CDR3 is TGTGCCAGCAGCTCCCGTGGGGGGCGTTATGGCTACACCTTC.

The V call is TRBV4-2, the J call TRBJ1-5; the D gene is possibly TRBD1 (6 bases). The CDR3 has 14 amino acids. V was shortened by 1 base and J by 5 bases, with 9 bases between the two germline ends. Germline lookup yields CDR1 LGHNA and CDR2 YNFKEQ. The CDR3 region has the DNA TGTGCCAGCAGCCAAGGGACAGTATATCAGCCCCAGCATTTT. It is translated as CASSQGTVYQPQHF.

This rearrangement joins TRBV29-1 to TRBJ1-2, with a possible D match to TRBD1 (5 bases). V was clipped by 0 bases and J by 8 bases, with 13 bases between them. The germline V gene encodes CDR1 SQVTM and CDR2 ANQGSEA. CDR3 length: 13 residues. The DNA for the CDR3 is TGCAGCGTTGAAGATCGAGGGGATGAAGGCTACACCTTC. This sequence encodes CSVEDRGDEGYTF.

The J gene is TRBJ2-1, the V gene TRBV9; D remains unclear. The CDR3 is 11 residues long. The V gene's germline CDR1 is SGDLS and CDR2 YYNGEE. Trimming took off 4 bases at V and 7 bases at J, with 6 bases between the two ends. The CDR3 nucleotides are TGTGCCAGCAGCATAAAGAATGAGCAGTTCTTC. Protein product: CASSIKNEQFF.

The chain couples TRBV7-8 to TRBJ1-2; D may be TRBD1 (6 bases). V lost 5 bases to trimming and J lost 8 bases, with 24 bases between them. The CDR3 is 16 amino acids. CDR1 SGHVS and CDR2 FQNEAQ come from the germline V gene. The CDR3 nucleotides read TGTGCCAGCAGCCCCAAATCGGACAGCCTGATATGGGGCTACACCTTC. Its protein is CASSPKSDSLIWGYTF.